This TCR beta chain derives from a study of blood T cell repertoires in COVID-19. As handled by the study authors: Amplification of reference gene primers was used by the study to estimate nucleated cell counts. Here immunoSEQ multiplex PCR was the method, and the copy in TCRdb shows in-frame clones only, minus some. From that table come the V and J calls and clone size; the DNA was used to work out D and trimming. The sample has 250,000 to 350,000 clones; around 85% are singletons. Sequences were obtained from peripheral blood. This clonotype was sampled from a woman in her twenties or thirties who had recovered from COVID-19.

The CDR3 region has the DNA TGTGCCAGCAGTTATTCGCCTAGCGGAGGTGTAGGGCAGTACTTC. Its protein product is CASSYSPSGGVGQYF. The V and J genes are TRBV6-2 or TRBV6-3 and TRBJ2-7, with TRBD2 identical over 7 bases. Germline CDR1 reads MNHEY; CDR2 reads SVGEGT. The CDR3 length is 15 residues. V was pared by 3 bases and J by 9 bases, with 14 bases of the junction left unmatched.